The sequence of this T cell receptor (beta chain) was determined in a study of T-cell reconstitution after alpha-beta-depleted transplantation in children listed by TCRdb under 2016. Describing the broader study: Using TCR repertoire profiling, the study quantitatively followed how T-cell immune reconstitution unfolded in children after TCRalphabeta/CD19-depleted allogeneic hematopoietic cell transplantation.

According to the germline V gene, CDR1 reads LGHNA and CDR2 reads YSLEER. Reading from cysteine to phenylalanine, the CDR3 counts 15 amino acids. The only DNA kept is the CDR3, 45 bases in frame from the first base. At the junction V is shortened by 1 base and J by 8 bases, with 14 bases in between. This clonotype has a count of ten or more. What this receptor recognizes is not known. No qualities accompany the bases; no much larger clone lies one base away. Library prep was done by PCR. The sequencer listed for this sample is Illumina HiSeq 2500. Molecular barcoding was employed in the preparation of TCR libraries, with unique molecular identifiers being used to normalize TCRbeta repertoire quantification. TCRdb itself trimmed the public reads at Q25 with fastp, ran MiXCR and retained productive beta chains. Identical CDR3 protein sequences are pooled into one entry, listed with their most common genes and DNA. The sample table holds hundreds of thousands of distinct CDR3 sequences, of which under 15% were seen once. The ten largest make up over 5.5% of the sample.

This sample comprised PBMCs from the stem cell graft donor, obtained from the stem cell graft. This TCR was recovered from a human donor who donated a stem cell graft to a child with combined immunodeficiency. Here the chain combines TRBV4-3 and TRBJ1-4, with an unclear D gene assignment. The CDR3 sequence is CASSQVFRVGEKLFF. The DNA sequence reads TGCGCCAGCAGCCAAGTATTCCGGGTAGGAGAAAAACTGTTTTTT.